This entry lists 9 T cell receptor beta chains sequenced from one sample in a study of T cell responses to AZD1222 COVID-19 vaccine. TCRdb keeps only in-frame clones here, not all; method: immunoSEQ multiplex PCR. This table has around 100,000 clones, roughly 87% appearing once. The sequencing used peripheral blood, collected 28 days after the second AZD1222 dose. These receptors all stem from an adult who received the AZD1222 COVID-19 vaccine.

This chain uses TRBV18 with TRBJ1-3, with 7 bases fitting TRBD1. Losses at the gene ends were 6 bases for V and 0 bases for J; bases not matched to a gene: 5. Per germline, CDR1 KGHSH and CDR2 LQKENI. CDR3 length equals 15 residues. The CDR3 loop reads CASSPDRASGNTIYF. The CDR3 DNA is TGTGCCAGCTCCCCTGACAGGGCCTCTGGAAACACCATATATTTT. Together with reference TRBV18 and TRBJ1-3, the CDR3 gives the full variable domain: NAGVMQNPRHLVRRRGQEARLRCSPMKGHSHVYWYRQLPEEGLKFMVYLQKENIIDESGMPKERFSAEFPKEGPSILRIQQVVRGDSAAYFCASSPDRASGNTIYFGEGSWLTVV.

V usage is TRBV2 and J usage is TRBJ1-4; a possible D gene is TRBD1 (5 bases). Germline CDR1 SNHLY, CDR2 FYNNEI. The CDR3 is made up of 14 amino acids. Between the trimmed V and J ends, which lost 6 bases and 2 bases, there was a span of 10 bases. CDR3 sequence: CASSAGLTNEKLFF. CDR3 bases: TGTGCCAGCAGCGCGGGACTGACTAATGAAAAACTGTTTTTT.

In DNA, the CDR3 is TGTGCCAGCAGTTTTATCTCCGGTGGGGCAGAAAAACTGTTTTTT. Amino acid sequence: CASSFISGGAEKLFF. This rearrangement joins TRBV27 to TRBJ1-4, with D tentatively TRBD1 (5 bases). Germline assignment: CDR1 MNHEY and CDR2 SMNVEV (reference sequence). V was trimmed by 3 bases and J by 8 bases, leaving 16 bases between them. This CDR3 is 15 amino acids long.

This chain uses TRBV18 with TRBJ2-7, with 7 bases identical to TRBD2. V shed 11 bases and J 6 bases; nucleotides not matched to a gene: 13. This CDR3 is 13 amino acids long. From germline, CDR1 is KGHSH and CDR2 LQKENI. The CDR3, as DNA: TGTGCCGGAACTTATAAAGCGGGAAGCGAGCAGTACTTC. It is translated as CAGTYKAGSEQYF. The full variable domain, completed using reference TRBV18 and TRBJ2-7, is NAGVMQNPRHLVRRRGQEARLRCSPMKGHSHVYWYRQLPEEGLKFMVYLQKENIIDESGMPKERFSAEFPKEGPSILRIQQVVRGDSAAYFCAGTYKAGSEQYFGPGTRLTVT.

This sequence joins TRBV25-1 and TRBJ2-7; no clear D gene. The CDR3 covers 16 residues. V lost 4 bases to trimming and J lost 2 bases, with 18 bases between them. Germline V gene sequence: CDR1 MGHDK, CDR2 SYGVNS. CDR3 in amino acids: CASSAGSEEGAYEQYF. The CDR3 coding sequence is TGTGCCAGCAGTGCTGGATCCGAGGAAGGTGCCTACGAGCAGTACTTC.

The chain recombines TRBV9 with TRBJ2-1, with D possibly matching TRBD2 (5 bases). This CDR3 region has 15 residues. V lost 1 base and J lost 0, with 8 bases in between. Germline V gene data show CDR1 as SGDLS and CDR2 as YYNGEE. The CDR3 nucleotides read TGTGCCAGCAGCGTAACGGGGAACTCCTACAATGAGCAGTTCTTC. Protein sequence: CASSVTGNSYNEQFF.

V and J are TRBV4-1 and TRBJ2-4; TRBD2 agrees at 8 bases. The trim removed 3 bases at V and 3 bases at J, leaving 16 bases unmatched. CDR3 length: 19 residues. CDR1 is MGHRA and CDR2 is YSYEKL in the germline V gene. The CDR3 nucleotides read TGCGCCAGCAGCCAGCCTAGCGGGCCCCGATTCTCGAACAAAAACATTCAGTACTTC. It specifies CASSQPSGPRFSNKNIQYF.

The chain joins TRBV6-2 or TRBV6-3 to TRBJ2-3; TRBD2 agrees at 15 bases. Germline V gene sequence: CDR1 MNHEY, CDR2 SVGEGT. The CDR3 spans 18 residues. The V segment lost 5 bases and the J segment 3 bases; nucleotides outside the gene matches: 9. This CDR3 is CASSRTSGRAVVTDTQYF. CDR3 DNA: TGTGCCAGCAGTCGGACTAGCGGGAGGGCCGTTGTGACAGATACGCAGTATTTT.

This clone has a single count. The CDR3 bases are TGTGCCAGCAACCCTAGCGACCTGAGCTCCTACAATGAGCAGTTCTTC. This sequence encodes CASNPSDLSSYNEQFF. The gene calls are TRBV11-1 and TRBJ2-1, with D possibly TRBD2 on 6 matching bases. Trimming removed 7 bases from V and 0 bases from J, with 16 bases in between. The CDR3 has 16 amino acids. Germline lookup yields CDR1 SGHAT and CDR2 FQDESV (reference sequence).